The clone carrying this T cell receptor beta chain was counted ten times or more. The CDR3 consists of 14 residues. Germline V gives CDR1 SEHNR, CDR2 FQNEAQ (reference sequence). V gave up 11 bases and J gave up 1 base, with 17 bases separating them. The record originates from a study of T cells after yellow fever vaccination. TCRdb recomputed calls from the 5' RACE reads with MiXCR, one row per CDR3 protein. The data hold about 30,000 distinct CDR3 sequences, with over 4.5% observed a single time. The material sequenced was CD8+ T cells sorted from PBMCs, taken 10 days after the yellow fever booster vaccination. V and J are TRBV7-9 and TRBJ1-2; D call uncertain. The receptor was isolated from a man between 25 and 39 years old who received the YFV17D yellow fever vaccine. The CDR3 region is CAGGSAGGNYGYTF. The CDR3 DNA follows: TGTGCCGGCGGAAGTGCGGGCGGTAACTATGGCTACACCTTC.